This entry is about one T cell receptor beta chain. The antigen remains unidentified. The data derive from a study of CD8 T cells in ankylosing spondylitis. General study points: Matched ankylosing spondylitis synovial fluid reportedly contained a significantly enriched population of disease-linked clones. Some of these motif variants have turned up before, in reports on reactive arthritis synovial fluid and blood. Within ankylosing spondylitis blood, a TCR beta motif made up of fewer than ten highly homologous variants appeared to be characteristic.

In making TCR beta libraries, quantitative 5'-RACE with molecular barcodes was used. TCRdb re-called the 5' RACE reads through MiXCR, storing one row per CDR3 protein. The table shows 350,000 to 450,000 distinct CDR3 sequences, with about 24% occurring only once. Germline CDR1 reads SGHRS; CDR2 reads YFSETQ. V was pared by 3 bases and J by 0 bases, with 13 bases between. This CDR3 is 16 amino acids long. The chain carries TRBV5-1 and TRBJ2-1; tentatively, D is TRBD1 or TRBD2 (5 bases each). Sequencing input: blood, either unsorted or a sorted T cell fraction (not recorded which). This TCR derives from a male donor with ankylosing spondylitis. DNA of the CDR3: TGCGCCAGCAGCTCCACCCCAGGGAGCTCCTACAATGAGCAGTTCTTC. It encodes CASSSTPGSSYNEQFF.